The 10 T cell receptor beta chains reported below all come from one sample, sequenced in a study of T cell responses to AZD1222 COVID-19 vaccine (TCRdb year 2021). Library generation was performed with the immunoSEQ multiplex PCR assay. As stored in TCRdb, this immuneACCESS dataset retains in-frame rearrangements with V and J assigned. A fraction of the clones does not appear; measured against another copy, unresolved V genes explain less than half of the discrepancy, and the remainder lacks a known reason. Here the sample has under 150,000 clones; 92% occur a single time. Clones ranked in the top ten supply roughly 1.5% of the sample. Explained via the paper, the time point label denotes: about 28 days (+/-7) after the second vaccine dose. The material was peripheral blood, obtained 28 days after the second AZD1222 dose. These receptor sequences come from an adult who received the AZD1222 COVID-19 vaccine.

J is TRBJ2-3 and V is TRBV4-2; 7 bases map to TRBD2. This CDR3 comprises 18 residues. The V and J ends lost 0 bases and 3 bases, in that order; junction bases with no gene match: 12. Germline V CDR1 and CDR2: LGHNA, YNFKEQ. The CDR3 is CASSQDGGRGRWTDTQYF. For the CDR3, the DNA is TGTGCCAGCAGCCAAGATGGGGGGAGGGGTAGGTGGACAGATACGCAGTATTTT.

The chain has TRBV5-1 and TRBJ2-7, with D hard to call. This CDR3 has 14 residues. The germline V and J ends were trimmed by 2 bases and 0 bases, with 9 bases remaining between them. The germline V gene has CDR1 SGHRS and CDR2 YFSETQ. CDR3 region: CASSFLHSSYEQYF. For the CDR3, the DNA is TGCGCCAGCAGCTTTCTACATAGCTCCTACGAGCAGTACTTC.

This rearrangement joins TRBV28 to TRBJ1-3; 10 positions agree with TRBD1. The trim removed 10 bases at V and 0 bases at J, leaving 6 bases unmatched. This CDR3 contains 15 residues. From germline, CDR1 is MDHEN and CDR2 SYDVKM. The CDR3 protein is CAIGTGDLSGNTIYF. The CDR3, as DNA: TGTGCCATCGGGACAGGGGACCTCTCTGGAAACACCATATATTTT.

The CDR3 DNA sequence: TGTGCCAGCAGCGTAGCGCAGGAACTGACCTACAATGAGCAGTTCTTC. It specifies CASSVAQELTYNEQFF. This sequence joins TRBV9 and TRBJ2-1; no reliable D call. V lost 0 bases, J lost 2 bases, and 12 bases lay in between. The CDR3 loop spans 16 amino acids. CDR1 SGDLS and CDR2 YYNGEE come from the germline V gene.

This clone was seen just once. V is TRBV3-1 (or the pseudogene TRBV3-2) and J is TRBJ2-1, with 13 nucleotides matching TRBD2. The CDR3 totals 15 residues. The germline gives CDR1 LGHDT, CDR2 YNNKEL (reference sequence). J lost 7 bases, V lost 6 bases, and 6 bases had no gene match. In DNA form, the CDR3 reads TGTGCCAGCAGGAAGACTAGCGGGAGGTTTAATGAGCAGTTCTTC. Amino acid sequence: CASRKTSGRFNEQFF.

The rearrangement uses TRBV4-1 and TRBJ1-6; perhaps TRBD1 as D (5 bases). CDR3 length equals 15 residues. With 1 base removed from V and 10 bases from J, the gap between germline ends came to 14 bases. Germline CDR1 MGHRA, CDR2 YSYEKL. CDR3 protein: CASSQGEGPQSPLHF. For the CDR3, the DNA is TGCGCCAGCAGCCAAGGGGAGGGACCCCAATCACCCCTCCACTTT.

The gene calls are TRBV29-1 and TRBJ2-1, with 8 bases fitting TRBD2. V trimming: 3 bases; J trimming: 4 bases; junction bases outside the gene matches: 11. This CDR3 comprises 16 residues. Germline lookup yields CDR1 SQVTM and CDR2 ANQGSEA. CDR3: CSVDYPELADYNEQFF. CDR3 DNA sequence: TGCAGCGTTGATTATCCGGAACTAGCGGATTACAATGAGCAGTTCTTC.

This chain links TRBV19 with TRBJ2-1, with TRBD2 matching 16 bases. With V trimmed by 6 bases and J by 3 bases, 11 bases remained unmatched. Per germline, CDR1 LNHDA and CDR2 SQIVND (reference sequence). There are 19 residues in the CDR3. The CDR3 sequence: CASRETGTSGRAIYNEQFF. CDR3 DNA: TGTGCCAGTAGGGAGACCGGGACTAGCGGGAGGGCCATCTACAATGAGCAGTTCTTC. The full variable domain, completed using reference TRBV19 and TRBJ2-1, is DGGITQSPKYLFRKEGQNVTLSCEQNLNHDAMYWYRQDPGQGLRLIYYSQIVNDFQKGDIAEGYSVSREKKESFPLTVTSAQKNPTAFYLCASRETGTSGRAIYNEQFFGPGTRLTVL.

V and J are TRBV19 and TRBJ1-5; D might be TRBD1 (5 bases). Germline values: CDR1 LNHDA, CDR2 SQIVND (reference sequence). The V end lost 2 bases, the J end lost 5 bases, and 10 bases lay between the germline ends. The CDR3 consists of 14 residues. CDR3 loop: CASSIRRDYQPQHF. The CDR3 region has the DNA TGTGCCAGTAGTATAAGGAGGGACTATCAGCCCCAGCATTTT.

The rearrangement links TRBV9 to TRBJ2-2; 7 bases map to TRBD1. The junction had 8 bases not matched to a gene; V was cut back by 0 bases and J by 3 bases. This CDR3 comprises 17 residues. Germline V lookup: CDR1 SGDLS, CDR2 YYNGEE. The CDR3 reads CASSVVRGGADTGELFF. CDR3 nucleotides: TGTGCCAGCAGCGTAGTAAGAGGGGGCGCGGACACCGGGGAGCTGTTTTTT.